This T cell receptor beta chain originates from a study of blood T cell repertoires in COVID-19 (TCRdb year 2020). Broadly, across the study: Samples from collaborators originated in the United States, Italy and Spain and spanned both the acute and convalescent phases of COVID-19. The prospective study material was composed of cDNA or gDNA derived from T cells, B-cell-depleted T cells, or PBMCs. Deeply sampled blood TCRbeta repertoires from subjects exposed to, actively infected with, or recovered from COVID-19 were included in the dataset. The repertoires were released in a freely available public database intended as a resource for research on the immune response to SARS-CoV-2. Samples were obtained from the ongoing ImmuneRACE study (first 160 participants) and from over 1,000 subjects provided by 6 global collaborators. A de-identified subject ID, COVID-19 status, age in years and sex were almost always included in the sample metadata. Where available, HLA class I and class II types were obtained from metadata supplied by the sample provider rather than from assay-based typing. General findings and caveats noted by the study authors: The quantity of clinical and demographic metadata differed by source and by participant and was supplied without curation.

One collaborating source in Seattle enrolled patients during active infection and followed them longitudinally through the course of disease. Collaborating institutions collected whole blood in K2EDTA tubes following their own protocols. Collaborator samples were shipped for TCRbeta analysis as frozen whole blood, isolated PBMCs, or DNA extracted from either sample type. The junction carries 11 bases between V and J, which are trimmed by 5 bases and 6 bases respectively. The germline V gene yields SGHTA for CDR1 and FQGTGA for CDR2. The CDR3 runs 13 residues from the cysteine to the phenylalanine. This entry keeps only the CDR3 DNA: 39 bases, framed from base 1. The immunoSEQ Assay, a bias-controlled multiplex PCR, was used to amplify TCRbeta CDR3 regions from genomic DNA. The published analysis was carried out like this. The number of nucleated cells in each sample was estimated from the amplification of reference gene primers within the assay. Sequence reads were collapsed and filtered to measure the absolute abundance of every unique TCRbeta CDR3 rearrangement. For each sample, productive Simpson clonality was calculated by taking the square root of Simpson's diversity index across productive rearrangements. Drawn from immuneACCESS, this table holds only the in-frame rearrangements with V and J called that TCRdb kept. Clones are partly lost; checked studies trace under half to an unresolved V gene and leave the rest unexplained. V, J and clone size reflect that table, while D and trimming were determined from the DNA. The sample includes approximately 170,000 clones, with roughly 84% observed a single time. 6.5% to 7.5% of the sample rests with the top ten.

Concerning this clone: Which antigen it targets is not known. No quality values exist for individual bases; no much larger clone is one base distant.

The material sequenced was peripheral blood. The V and J genes are TRBV7-3 and TRBJ1-5; no confident D gene assignment can be made. This clonotype was obtained from an older man with COVID-19, enrolled during active disease. The CDR3 in this case is CASSPGIGQPQHF. The DNA is as follows: TGTGCCAGCAGCCCCGGGATCGGTCAGCCCCAGCATTTT.